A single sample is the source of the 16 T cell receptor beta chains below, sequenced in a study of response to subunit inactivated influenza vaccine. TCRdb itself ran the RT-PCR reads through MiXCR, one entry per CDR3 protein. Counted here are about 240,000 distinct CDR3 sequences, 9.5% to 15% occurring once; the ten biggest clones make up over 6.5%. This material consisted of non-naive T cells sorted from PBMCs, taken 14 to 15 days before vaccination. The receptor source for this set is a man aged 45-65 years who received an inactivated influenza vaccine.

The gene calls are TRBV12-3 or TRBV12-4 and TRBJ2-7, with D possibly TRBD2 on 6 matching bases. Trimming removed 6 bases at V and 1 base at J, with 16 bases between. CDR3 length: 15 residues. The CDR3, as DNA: TGTGCCAGCAGAGGGACTGCGGTAGTATCCTACGAGCAGTACTTC. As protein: CASRGTAVVSYEQYF.

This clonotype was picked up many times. In DNA, the CDR3 is TGTGCCAGCAGCCCTAGACTTATCTCTGGGGCCAACGTCCTGACTTTC. It encodes CASSPRLISGANVLTF. V gene TRBV7-2 combines with J gene TRBJ2-6, with unresolved D. Germline lookup yields CDR1 SGHTA and CDR2 FQGNSA. CDR3 length: 16 amino acids. The V and J ends lost 5 bases and 0 bases respectively, with 11 bases between them.

The DNA for the CDR3 is TGCGCCAGCAGCTTGACGGGGCCCACAGATACGCAGTATTTT. Protein product: CASSLTGPTDTQYF. The gene calls are TRBV5-1 and TRBJ2-3; D is possibly TRBD1 or TRBD2 (5 bases each). CDR3 length: 14 residues. Germline V gives CDR1 SGHRS, CDR2 YFSETQ. V dropped 1 base and J dropped 2 bases, with 8 bases sitting between them.

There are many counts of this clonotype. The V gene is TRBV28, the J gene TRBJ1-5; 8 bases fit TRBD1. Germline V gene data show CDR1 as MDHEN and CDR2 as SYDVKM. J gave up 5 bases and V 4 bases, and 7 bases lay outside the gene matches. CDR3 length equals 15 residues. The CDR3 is CASSSSGTGYQPQHF. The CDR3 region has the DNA TGTGCCAGCAGTTCGTCGGGGACAGGTTATCAGCCCCAGCATTTT.

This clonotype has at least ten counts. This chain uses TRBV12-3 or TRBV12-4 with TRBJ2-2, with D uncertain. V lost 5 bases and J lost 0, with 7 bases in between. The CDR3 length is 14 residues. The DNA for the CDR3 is TGTGCCAGCAGTCCCTATTCGAACACCGGGGAGCTGTTTTTT. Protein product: CASSPYSNTGELFF.

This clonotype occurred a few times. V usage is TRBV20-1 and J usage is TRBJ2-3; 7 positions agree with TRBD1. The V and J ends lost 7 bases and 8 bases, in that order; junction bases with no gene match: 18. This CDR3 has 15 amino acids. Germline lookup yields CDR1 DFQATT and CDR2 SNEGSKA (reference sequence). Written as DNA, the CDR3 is TGCAGTGTTTCGACAGGGTCCAGAGGAGTGGGTACGCAGTATTTT. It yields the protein CSVSTGSRGVGTQYF.

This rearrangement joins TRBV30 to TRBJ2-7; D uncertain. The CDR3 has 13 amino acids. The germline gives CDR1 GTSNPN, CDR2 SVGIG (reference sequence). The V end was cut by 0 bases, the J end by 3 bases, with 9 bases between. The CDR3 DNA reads TGTGCCTGGAGTGTAGGGCACCTCTACGAGCAGTACTTC. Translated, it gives CAWSVGHLYEQYF.

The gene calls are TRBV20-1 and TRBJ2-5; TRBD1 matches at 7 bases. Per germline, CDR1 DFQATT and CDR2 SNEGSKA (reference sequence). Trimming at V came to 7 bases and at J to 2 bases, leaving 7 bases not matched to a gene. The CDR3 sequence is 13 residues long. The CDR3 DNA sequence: TGCAGTGGTTTAGGGGGCTTGCAAGAGACCCAGTACTTC. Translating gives CSGLGGLQETQYF.

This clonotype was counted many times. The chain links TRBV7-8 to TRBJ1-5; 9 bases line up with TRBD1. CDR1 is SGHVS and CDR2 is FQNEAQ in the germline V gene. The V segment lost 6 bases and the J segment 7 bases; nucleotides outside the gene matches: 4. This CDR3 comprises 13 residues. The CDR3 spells CASRSDRGQPQHF. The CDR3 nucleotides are TGTGCCAGCAGATCGGACAGGGGACAGCCCCAGCATTTT.

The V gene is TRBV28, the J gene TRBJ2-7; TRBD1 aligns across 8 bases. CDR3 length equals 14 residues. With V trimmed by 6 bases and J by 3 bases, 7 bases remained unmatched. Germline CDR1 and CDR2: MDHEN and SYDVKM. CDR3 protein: CASSLQGDLYEQYF. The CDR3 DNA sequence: TGTGCCAGCAGCTTACAGGGGGACCTCTACGAGCAGTACTTC.

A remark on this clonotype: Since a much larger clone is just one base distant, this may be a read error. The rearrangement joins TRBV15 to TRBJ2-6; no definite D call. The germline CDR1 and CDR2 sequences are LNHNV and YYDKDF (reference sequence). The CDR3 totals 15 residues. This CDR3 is CSTSSLRSGANVLTF. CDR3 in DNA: TGTTCCACCAGCAGCCTCAGGTCCGGGGCCAACGTCCTGACTTTC.

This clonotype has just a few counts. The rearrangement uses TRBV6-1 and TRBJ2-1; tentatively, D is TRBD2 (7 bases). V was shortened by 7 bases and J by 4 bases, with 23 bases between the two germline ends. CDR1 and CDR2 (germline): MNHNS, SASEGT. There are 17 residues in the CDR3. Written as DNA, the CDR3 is TGTGCCAGCACCTCGAGGGGGGGGTCCCCCGTGTACAATGAGCAGTTCTTC. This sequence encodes CASTSRGGSPVYNEQFF.

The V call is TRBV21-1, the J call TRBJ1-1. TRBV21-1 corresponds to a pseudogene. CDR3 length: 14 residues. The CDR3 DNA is TGTGCCAGCAGCAAAGAGAGTCGAAGAGTAAGAGCTTTCTTT. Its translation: CASSKESRRVRAFF.

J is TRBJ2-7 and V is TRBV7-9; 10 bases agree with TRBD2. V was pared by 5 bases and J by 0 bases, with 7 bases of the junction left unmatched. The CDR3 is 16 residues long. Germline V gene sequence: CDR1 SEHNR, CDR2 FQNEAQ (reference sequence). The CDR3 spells CASSDPRTSGSYEQYF. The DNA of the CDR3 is TGTGCCAGCAGCGACCCCAGGACTAGCGGCTCCTACGAGCAGTACTTC.

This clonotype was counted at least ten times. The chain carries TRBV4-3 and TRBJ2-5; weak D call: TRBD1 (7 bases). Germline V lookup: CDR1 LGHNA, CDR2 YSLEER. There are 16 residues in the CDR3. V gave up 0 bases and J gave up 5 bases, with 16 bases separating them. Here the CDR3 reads CASSQDGTDRAETQYF. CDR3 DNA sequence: TGCGCCAGCAGCCAAGACGGGACTGACAGGGCGGAGACCCAGTACTTC.

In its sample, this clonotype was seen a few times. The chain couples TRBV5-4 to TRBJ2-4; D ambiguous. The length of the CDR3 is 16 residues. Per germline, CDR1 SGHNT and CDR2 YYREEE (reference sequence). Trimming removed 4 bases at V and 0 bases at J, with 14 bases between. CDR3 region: CASSPTSRLAKNIQYF. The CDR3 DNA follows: TGTGCCAGCAGCCCGACCTCTCGACTAGCCAAAAACATTCAGTACTTC.